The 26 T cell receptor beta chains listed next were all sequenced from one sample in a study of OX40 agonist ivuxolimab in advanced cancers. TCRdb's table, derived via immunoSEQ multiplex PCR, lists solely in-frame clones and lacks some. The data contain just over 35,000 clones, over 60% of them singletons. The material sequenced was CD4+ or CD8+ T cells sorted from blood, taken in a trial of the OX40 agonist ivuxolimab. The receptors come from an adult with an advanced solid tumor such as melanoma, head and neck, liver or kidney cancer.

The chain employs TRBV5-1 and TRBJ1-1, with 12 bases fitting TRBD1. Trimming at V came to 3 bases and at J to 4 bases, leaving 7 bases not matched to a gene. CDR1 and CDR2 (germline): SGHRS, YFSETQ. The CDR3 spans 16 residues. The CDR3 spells CASSSGTGGRITEAFF. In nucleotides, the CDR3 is TGCGCCAGCAGCTCGGGGACAGGGGGCCGGATCACTGAAGCTTTCTTT.

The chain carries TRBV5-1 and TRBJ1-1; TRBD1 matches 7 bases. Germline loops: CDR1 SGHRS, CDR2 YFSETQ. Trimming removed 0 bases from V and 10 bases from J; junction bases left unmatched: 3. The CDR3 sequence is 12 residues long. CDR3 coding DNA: TGCGCCAGCAGCTTGGGCAGGGGGGTAGCTTTCTTT. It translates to CASSLGRGVAFF.

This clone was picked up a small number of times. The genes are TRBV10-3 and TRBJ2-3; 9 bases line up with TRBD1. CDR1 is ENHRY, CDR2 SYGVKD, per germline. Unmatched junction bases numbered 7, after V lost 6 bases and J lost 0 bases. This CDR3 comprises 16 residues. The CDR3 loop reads CAIRGSQGASTDTQYF. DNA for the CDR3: TGTGCCATCAGGGGATCACAGGGGGCCAGCACAGATACGCAGTATTTT.

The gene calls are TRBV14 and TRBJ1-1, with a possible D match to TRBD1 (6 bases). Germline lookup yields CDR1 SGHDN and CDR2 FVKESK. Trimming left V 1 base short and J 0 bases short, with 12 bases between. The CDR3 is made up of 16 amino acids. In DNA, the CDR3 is TGTGCCAGCAGCCAAGTTGGGGGGCAGATGAACACTGAAGCTTTCTTT. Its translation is CASSQVGGQMNTEAFF.

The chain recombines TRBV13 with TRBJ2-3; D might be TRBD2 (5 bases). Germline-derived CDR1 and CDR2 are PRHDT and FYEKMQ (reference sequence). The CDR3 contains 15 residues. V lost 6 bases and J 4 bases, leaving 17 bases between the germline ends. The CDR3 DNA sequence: TGTGCCAGCAGTGTGAGGGCTCCAATATCAGATACGCAGTATTTT. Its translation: CASSVRAPISDTQYF.

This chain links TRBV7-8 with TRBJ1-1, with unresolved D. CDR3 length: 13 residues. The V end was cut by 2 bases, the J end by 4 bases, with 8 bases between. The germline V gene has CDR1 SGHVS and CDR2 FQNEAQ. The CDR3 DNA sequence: TGTGCCAGCAGCTTAAGGGTGACCACTGAAGCTTTCTTT. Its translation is CASSLRVTTEAFF.

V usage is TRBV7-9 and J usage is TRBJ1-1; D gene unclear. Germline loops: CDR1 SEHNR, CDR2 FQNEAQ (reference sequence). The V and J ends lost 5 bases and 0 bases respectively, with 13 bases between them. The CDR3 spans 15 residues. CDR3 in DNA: TGTGCCAGCAGCCCGACCTTGGTAATGAACACTGAAGCTTTCTTT. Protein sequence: CASSPTLVMNTEAFF. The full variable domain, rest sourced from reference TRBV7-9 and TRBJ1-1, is DTGVSQNPRHKITKRGQNVTFRCDPISEHNRLYWYRQTLGQGPEFLTYFQNEAQLEKSRLLSDRFSAERPKGSFSTLEIQRTEQGDSAMYLCASSPTLVMNTEAFFGQGTRLTVV.

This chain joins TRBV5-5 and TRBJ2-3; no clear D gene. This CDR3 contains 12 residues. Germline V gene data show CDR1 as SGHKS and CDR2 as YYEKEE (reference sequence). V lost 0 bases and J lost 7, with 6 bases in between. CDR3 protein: CASSLEGNTQYF. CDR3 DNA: TGTGCCAGCAGCTTGGAAGGAAATACGCAGTATTTT.

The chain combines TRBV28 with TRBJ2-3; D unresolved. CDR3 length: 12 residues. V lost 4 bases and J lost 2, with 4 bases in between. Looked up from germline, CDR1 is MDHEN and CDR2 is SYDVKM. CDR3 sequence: CASSSYTDTQYF. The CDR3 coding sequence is TGTGCCAGCAGTTCGTACACAGATACGCAGTATTTT.

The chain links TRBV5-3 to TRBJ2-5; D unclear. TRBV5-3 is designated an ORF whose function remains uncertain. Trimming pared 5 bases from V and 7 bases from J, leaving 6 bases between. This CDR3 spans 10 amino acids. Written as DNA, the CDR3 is TGTGCCAGAAGTCGGCGGACCCAGTACTTC. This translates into CARSRRTQYF.

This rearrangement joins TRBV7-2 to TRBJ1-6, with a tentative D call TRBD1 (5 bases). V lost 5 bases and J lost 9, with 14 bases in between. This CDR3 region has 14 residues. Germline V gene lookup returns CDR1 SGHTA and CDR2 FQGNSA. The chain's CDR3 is CASSPQGWGSPLHF. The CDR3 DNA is TGTGCCAGCAGCCCTCAGGGTTGGGGTTCACCCCTCCACTTT. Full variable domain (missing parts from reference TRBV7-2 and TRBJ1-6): GAGVSQSPSNKVTEKGKDVELRCDPISGHTALYWYRQSLGQGLEFLIYFQGNSAPDKSGLPSDRFSAERTGGSVSTLTIQRTQQEDSAVYLCASSPQGWGSPLHFGNGTRLTVT.

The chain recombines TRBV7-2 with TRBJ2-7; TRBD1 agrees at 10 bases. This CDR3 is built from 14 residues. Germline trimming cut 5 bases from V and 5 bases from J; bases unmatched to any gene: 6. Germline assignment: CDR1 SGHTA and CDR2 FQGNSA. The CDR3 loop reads CASSKNGQGDEQYF. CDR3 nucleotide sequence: TGTGCCAGCAGCAAGAATGGACAGGGGGACGAGCAGTACTTC.

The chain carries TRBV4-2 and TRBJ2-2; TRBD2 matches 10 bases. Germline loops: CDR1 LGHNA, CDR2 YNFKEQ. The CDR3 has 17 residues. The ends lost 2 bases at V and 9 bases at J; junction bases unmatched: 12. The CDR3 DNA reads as TGTGCCAGCAGCCAACACTTAGCGGGGGGCCGCTTCAGGGAGCTGTTTTTT. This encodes CASSQHLAGGRFRELFF.

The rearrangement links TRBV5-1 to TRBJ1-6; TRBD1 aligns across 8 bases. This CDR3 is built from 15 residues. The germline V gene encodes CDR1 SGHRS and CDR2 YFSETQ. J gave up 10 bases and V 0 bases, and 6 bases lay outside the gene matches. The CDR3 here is CASSLGTGRDSPLHF. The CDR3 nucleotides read TGCGCCAGCAGCTTGGGGACAGGGCGAGACTCACCCCTCCACTTT. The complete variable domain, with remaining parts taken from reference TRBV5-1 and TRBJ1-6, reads KAGVTQTPRYLIKTRGQQVTLSCSPISGHRSVSWYQQTPGQGLQFLFEYFSETQRNKGNFPGRFSGRQFSNSRSEMNVSTLELGDSALYLCASSLGTGRDSPLHFGNGTRLTVT.

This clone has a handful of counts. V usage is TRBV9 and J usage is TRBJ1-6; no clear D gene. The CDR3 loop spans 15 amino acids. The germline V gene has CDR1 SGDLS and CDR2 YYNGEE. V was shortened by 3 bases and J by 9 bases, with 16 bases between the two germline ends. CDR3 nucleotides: TGTGCCAGCAGCGGCCCGGCCGGGCCGGGTTCACCCCTCCACTTT. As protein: CASSGPAGPGSPLHF.

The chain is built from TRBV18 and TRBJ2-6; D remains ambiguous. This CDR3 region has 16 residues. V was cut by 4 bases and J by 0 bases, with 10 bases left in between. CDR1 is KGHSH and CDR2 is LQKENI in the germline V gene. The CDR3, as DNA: TGTGCCAGCTCACGAAACATGAACTCTGGGGCCAACGTCCTGACTTTC. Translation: CASSRNMNSGANVLTF.

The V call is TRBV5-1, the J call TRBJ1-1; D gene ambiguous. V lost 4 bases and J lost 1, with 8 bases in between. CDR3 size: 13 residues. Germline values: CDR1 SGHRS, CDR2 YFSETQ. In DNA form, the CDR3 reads TGCGCCAGCAGCCGTTACGGGAACACTGAAGCTTTCTTT. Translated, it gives CASSRYGNTEAFF. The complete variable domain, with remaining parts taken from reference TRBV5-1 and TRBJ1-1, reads KAGVTQTPRYLIKTRGQQVTLSCSPISGHRSVSWYQQTPGQGLQFLFEYFSETQRNKGNFPGRFSGRQFSNSRSEMNVSTLELGDSALYLCASSRYGNTEAFFGQGTRLTVV.

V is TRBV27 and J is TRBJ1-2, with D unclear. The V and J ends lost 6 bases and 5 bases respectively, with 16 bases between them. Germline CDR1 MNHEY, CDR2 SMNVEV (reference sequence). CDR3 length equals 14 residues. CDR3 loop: CASSYSSVGYGYTF. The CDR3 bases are TGTGCCAGCAGCTACAGCAGTGTTGGTTATGGCTACACCTTC.

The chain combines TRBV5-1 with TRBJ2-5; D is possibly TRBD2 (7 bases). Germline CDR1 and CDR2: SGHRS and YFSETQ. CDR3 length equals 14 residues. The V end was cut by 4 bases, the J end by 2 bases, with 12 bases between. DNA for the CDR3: TGCGCCAGCAGCGAGGGGGGGCCGCAAGAGACCCAGTACTTC. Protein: CASSEGGPQETQYF.

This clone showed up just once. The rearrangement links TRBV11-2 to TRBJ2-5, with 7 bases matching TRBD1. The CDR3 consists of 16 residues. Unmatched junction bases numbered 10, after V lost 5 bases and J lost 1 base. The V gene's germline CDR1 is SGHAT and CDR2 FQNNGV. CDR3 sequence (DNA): TGTGCCAGCAGCGACAGGACAGGCAGGTCCCAAGAGACCCAGTACTTC. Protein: CASSDRTGRSQETQYF.

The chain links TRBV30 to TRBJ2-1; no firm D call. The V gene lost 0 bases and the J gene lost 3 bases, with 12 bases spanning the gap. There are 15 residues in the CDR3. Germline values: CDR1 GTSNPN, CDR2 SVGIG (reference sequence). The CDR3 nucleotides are TGTGCCTGGAGTGTTGGGGTCGACCGCTACAATGAGCAGTTCTTC. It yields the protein CAWSVGVDRYNEQFF. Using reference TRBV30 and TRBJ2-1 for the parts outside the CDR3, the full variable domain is SQTIHQWPATLVQPVGSPLSLECTVEGTSNPNLYWYRQAAGRGLQLLFYSVGIGQISSEVPQNLSASRPQDRQFILSSKKLLLSDSGFYLCAWSVGVDRYNEQFFGPGTRLTVL.

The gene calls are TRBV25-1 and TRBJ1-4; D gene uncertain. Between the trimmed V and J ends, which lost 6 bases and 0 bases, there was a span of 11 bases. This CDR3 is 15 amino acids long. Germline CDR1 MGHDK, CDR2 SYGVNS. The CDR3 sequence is CASRGGWATNEKLFF. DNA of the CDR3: TGTGCCAGCAGAGGCGGGTGGGCAACTAATGAAAAACTGTTTTTT.

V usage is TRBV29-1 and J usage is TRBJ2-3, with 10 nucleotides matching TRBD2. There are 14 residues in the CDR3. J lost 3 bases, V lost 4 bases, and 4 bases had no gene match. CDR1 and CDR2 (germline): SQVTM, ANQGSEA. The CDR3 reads CSVGFSGGTDTQYF. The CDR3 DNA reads TGCAGCGTTGGGTTTAGCGGGGGGACAGATACGCAGTATTTT.

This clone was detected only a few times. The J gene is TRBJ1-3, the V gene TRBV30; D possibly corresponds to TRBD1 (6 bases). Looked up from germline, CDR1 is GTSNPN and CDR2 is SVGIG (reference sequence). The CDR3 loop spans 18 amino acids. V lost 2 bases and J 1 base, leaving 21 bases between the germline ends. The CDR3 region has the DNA TGTGCCTGGAGTTCAATTACTACAGGGTTGGGGTCTGGAAACACCATATATTTT. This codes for CAWSSITTGLGSGNTIYF. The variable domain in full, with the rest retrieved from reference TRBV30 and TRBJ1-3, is SQTIHQWPATLVQPVGSPLSLECTVEGTSNPNLYWYRQAAGRGLQLLFYSVGIGQISSEVPQNLSASRPQDRQFILSSKKLLLSDSGFYLCAWSSITTGLGSGNTIYFGEGSWLTVV.

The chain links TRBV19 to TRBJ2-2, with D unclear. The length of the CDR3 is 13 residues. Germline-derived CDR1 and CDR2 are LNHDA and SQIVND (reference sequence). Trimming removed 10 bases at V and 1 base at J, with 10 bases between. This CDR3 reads CATTPGNTGELFF. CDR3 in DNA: TGTGCCACTACACCCGGGAACACCGGGGAGCTGTTTTTT. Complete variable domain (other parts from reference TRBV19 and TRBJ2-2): DGGITQSPKYLFRKEGQNVTLSCEQNLNHDAMYWYRQDPGQGLRLIYYSQIVNDFQKGDIAEGYSVSREKKESFPLTVTSAQKNPTAFYLCATTPGNTGELFFGEGSRLTVL.

CDR3 sequence (DNA): TGCGCCAGCAGCCAAGGTAGCGGGGGATTCCAAGAGACCCAGTACTTC. Translating it yields CASSQGSGGFQETQYF. This chain joins TRBV4-1 and TRBJ2-5; 9 bases agree with TRBD2. This CDR3 spans 16 amino acids. The V segment lost 1 base and the J segment 1 base; nucleotides outside the gene matches: 4. Germline V gene sequence: CDR1 MGHRA, CDR2 YSYEKL.